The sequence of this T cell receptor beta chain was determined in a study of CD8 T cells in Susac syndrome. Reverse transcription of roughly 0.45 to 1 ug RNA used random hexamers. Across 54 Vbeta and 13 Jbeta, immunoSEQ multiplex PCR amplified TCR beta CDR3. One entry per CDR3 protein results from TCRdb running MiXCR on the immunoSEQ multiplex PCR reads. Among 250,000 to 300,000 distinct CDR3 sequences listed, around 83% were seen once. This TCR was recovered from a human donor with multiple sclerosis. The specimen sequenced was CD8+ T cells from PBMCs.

Written as DNA, the CDR3 is TGCAGTGCTAGAGATCTTCTAGGGGGCGACGGATACGAGCAGTACTTC. Residues: CSARDLLGGDGYEQYF. V and J are TRBV20-1 and TRBJ2-7, with TRBD1 matching 7 bases. V shed 0 bases and J 4 bases; nucleotides not matched to a gene: 12. Germline V gene data show CDR1 as DFQATT and CDR2 as SNEGSKA (reference sequence). CDR3 size: 16 residues.